Listed below are T cell receptor beta chains from one sample, sequenced in a study of cytomegalovirus exposure and HLA in healthy donors. The assay was immunoSEQ multiplex PCR, and TCRdb's table has in-frame clones only and misses some. In the table there are 90,000 to 120,000 clones, 80% to 90% of which are singletons. The sequenced sample consisted of PBMCs. These receptors came from a woman aged 18-30 years in good health and CMV-seronegative. Both conserved end residues are part of each CDR3. The D gene is left open where the match is weak. Clone size is given for some rows only: seen once, a few or many times, or a class if the clone is expanded.

clone_size | v_call | d_call | cdr3_aa
NA | TRBV19 | TRBD1 | CASSMGQNYGYTF
NA | TRBV5-1 | NA | CASSLAGNQETQYF
NA | TRBV28 | TRBD1 | CASSWDRGRPGELFF
NA | TRBV6-1 | NA | CASSEAVEETQYF
few | TRBV19 | NA | CASSPGITNEKLFF
few | TRBV5-8 | NA | CASSLWSETDTQYF
NA | TRBV9 | TRBD2 | CASSVWEGLAGGTDTQYF
NA | TRBV7-9 | NA | CASSLRTATNTGELFF
NA | TRBV5-8 | TRBD1 | CASSLRQGGEKLFF
NA | TRBV7-8 | NA | CASSPRTGTDTQYF
NA | TRBV18 | NA | CASSPQKPNTEAFF
NA | TRBV5-5 | NA | CASSFRESADTQYF
NA | TRBV7-2 | TRBD2 | CASSLASGGYNEQFF
NA | TRBV5-6 | TRBD1 | CASSSRTGTDASYEQYF
medium-sized | TRBV4-2 | TRBD1 | CANSQVGQGTEAFF
NA | TRBV11-3 | NA | CASSLEAPGLTDTQYF
NA | TRBV7-9 | TRBD2 | CASSLVSSGPQETQYF
NA | TRBV2 | NA | CASSDPSLRGPYEQYF
few | TRBV23-1 | NA | CASALTEREIYNEQFF
NA | TRBV28 | TRBD1 | CASSLWYPGTGGGGYTF
NA | TRBV7-9 | NA | CASSLAYRGNEQFF
NA | TRBV30 | TRBD1 | CAWSPSLTGLLDTEAFF
NA | TRBV27 | NA | CASSLGRGTEAFF
NA | TRBV7-3 | TRBD2 | CASSQGLAGGAGDTQYF
NA | TRBV25-1 | NA | CASSPRDNQETQYF
once | TRBV11-2 | TRBD1 | CASSLGSTGGDEQYF
NA | TRBV7-9 | NA | CASSFQGDTQYF
few | TRBV5-1 | TRBD1 | CASSQFPGQGGYEQYF
NA | TRBV18 | TRBD1 | CASSPRTGVGGDYGYTF
NA | TRBV14 | TRBD1 | CASSQDPGTGPGNTIYF
NA | TRBV7-2 | NA | CASSLAGDVYNEQFF
NA | TRBV11-2 | TRBD1 | CASSLGQPSSKGYTF
NA | TRBV7-8 | TRBD2 | CASSLRTGGSYNEQFF
NA | TRBV18 | NA | CASPKQGYTGELFF
NA | TRBV15 | TRBD2 | CATSRDGGAYEQYF
NA | TRBV9 | TRBD1 | CASSGRTGNEKLFF
NA | TRBV28 | NA | CASTPWGQYSTDTQYF
NA | TRBV7-2 | NA | CASSLDTARDTQYF
NA | TRBV19 | NA | CASSFQTGIYEQYF
NA | TRBV7-2 | NA | CASSYAVSNQPQHF
NA | TRBV7-9 | TRBD1 | CASSRQGRHGKLFF